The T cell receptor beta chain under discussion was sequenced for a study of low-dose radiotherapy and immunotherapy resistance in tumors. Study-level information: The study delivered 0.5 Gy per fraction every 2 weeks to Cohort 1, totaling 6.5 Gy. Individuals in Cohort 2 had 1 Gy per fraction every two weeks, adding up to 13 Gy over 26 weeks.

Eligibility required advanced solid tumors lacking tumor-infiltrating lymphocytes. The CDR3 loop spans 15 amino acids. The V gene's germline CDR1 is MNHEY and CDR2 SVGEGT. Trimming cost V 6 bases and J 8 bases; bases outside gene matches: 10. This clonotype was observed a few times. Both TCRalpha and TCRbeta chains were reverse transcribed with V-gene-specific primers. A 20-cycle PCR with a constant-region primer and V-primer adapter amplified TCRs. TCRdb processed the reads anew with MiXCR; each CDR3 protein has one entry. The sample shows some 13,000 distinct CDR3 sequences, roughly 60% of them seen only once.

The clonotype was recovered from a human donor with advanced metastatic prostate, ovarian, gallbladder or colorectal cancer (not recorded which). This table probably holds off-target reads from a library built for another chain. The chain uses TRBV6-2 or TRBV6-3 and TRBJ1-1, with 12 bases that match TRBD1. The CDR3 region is CASRPPGQGASEAFF. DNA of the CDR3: TGTGCCAGCAGGCCCCCGGGACAGGGGGCATCAGAAGCTTTCTTT.